The rows below give T cell receptor beta chains drawn from one sample of a study of cytomegalovirus exposure and HLA in healthy donors. The method was immunoSEQ multiplex PCR; TCRdb's version includes in-frame clones alone and lacks a portion of them. The sample has about 130,000 clones, around four fifths seen once; the top ten hold under 3%. Source material: PBMCs. Source of these receptors: a boy younger than 10 in good health and CMV-seronegative. CDR3s include the opening cysteine and the closing phenylalanine or tryptophan. Fields, in order: J gene, clone size, D gene, V gene, CDR3 protein, CDR3 DNA. D genes are given only for firm matches. Not every row has a clone size; where given, it reads once, few, many or a size class.

>TRBJ1-1|.|.|TRBV4-1
CASSQDRNTEAFF
TGCGCCAGCAGCCAAGACCGGAACACTGAAGCTTTCTTT
>TRBJ2-1|.|.|TRBV10-3
CAISGDRHYDNEQFF
TGTGCCATCAGTGGAGACAGGCACTATGACAATGAGCAGTTCTTC
>TRBJ2-1|.|TRBD2|TRBV7-9
CASSLATPSGTLGEQFF
TGTGCCAGCAGCTTAGCTACGCCTAGCGGGACTCTCGGTGAGCAGTTCTTC
>TRBJ2-7|.|TRBD1|TRBV9
CASSAGDSSYEQYF
TGTGCCAGCAGCGCCGGGGACAGTTCCTACGAGCAGTACTTC
>TRBJ1-3|few|.|TRBV10-3
CAISEFDRGSGNTIYF
TGTGCCATCAGTGAATTCGACCGAGGCTCTGGAAACACCATATATTTT
>TRBJ1-5|.|TRBD1|TRBV11-2
CASSLGDRGRDSNQPQHF
TGTGCCAGCAGCTTGGGGGACAGGGGGCGGGATAGCAATCAGCCCCAGCATTTT
>TRBJ1-2|.|TRBD1|TRBV7-9
CAILRKSDRGLRYTF
TGTGCCATCCTTCGTAAGTCGGACAGGGGTTTGCGCTACACCTTC
>TRBJ1-1|.|TRBD1|TRBV4-1
CASSQPTGGTEAFF
TGCGCCAGCAGCCAACCTACAGGGGGCACTGAAGCTTTCTTT
>TRBJ2-5|.|.|TRBV4-1
CASSQAAGPETQYF
TGCGCCAGCAGCCAGGCCGCGGGCCCGGAGACCCAGTACTTC
>TRBJ2-7|.|.|TRBV7-8
CASSLTSYEQYF
TGTGCCAGCAGCTTGACTAGTTACGAGCAGTACTTC
>TRBJ1-2|.|TRBD1|TRBV5-1
CASSAAGQGSYGYTF
TGCGCCAGCAGCGCAGCGGGACAGGGATCCTATGGCTACACCTTC
>TRBJ1-1|once|.|TRBV6-5
CASSSPSGGTEAFF
TGTGCCAGCAGTTCCCCCTCGGGGGGCACTGAAGCTTTCTTT
>TRBJ2-1|.|.|TRBV11-2
CASSLAGAPNEQFF
TGTGCCAGCAGCTTGGCGGGGGCCCCCAATGAGCAGTTCTTC
>TRBJ1-1|.|TRBD1|TRBV29-1
CSVTGGSTTEAFF
TGCAGCGTTACAGGGGGTTCGACCACTGAAGCTTTCTTT
>TRBJ1-1|once|.|TRBV7-2
CASSLSPGTHTEAFF
TGTGCCAGCAGCCTCTCCCCAGGGACTCACACTGAAGCTTTCTTT
>TRBJ2-1|.|.|TRBV9
CASSVVGGSYNEQFF
TGTGCCAGCAGCGTAGTCGGGGGTTCCTACAATGAGCAGTTCTTC
>TRBJ1-1|.|TRBD1|TRBV2
CASKGTGSNTEAFF
TGTGCCAGCAAAGGGACAGGGAGTAACACTGAAGCTTTCTTT
>TRBJ2-7|few|TRBD1|TRBV6-1
CASSKAPGQAIYEQYF
TGTGCCAGCAGTAAAGCACCGGGACAGGCTATCTACGAGCAGTACTTC
>TRBJ1-5|.|TRBD1|TRBV23-1
CASSLRGTGDQPQHF
TGCGCCAGCAGCCTTCGAGGGACAGGTGATCAGCCCCAGCATTTT
>TRBJ2-2|.|TRBD1|TRBV29-1
CSVAVSGTANTGELFF
TGCAGCGTTGCCGTTTCCGGGACAGCCAACACCGGGGAGCTGTTTTTT
>TRBJ2-2|.|.|TRBV7-9
CASTFKDSYTGELFF
TGTGCCAGCACCTTTAAGGACAGTTACACCGGGGAGCTGTTTTTT
>TRBJ2-7|.|.|TRBV6-1
CASSDLAGHFYEQYF
TGTGCCAGCAGTGATTTGGCCGGACACTTCTACGAGCAGTACTTC
>TRBJ1-2|once|.|TRBV5-6
CASSLGSVGVHGYTF
TGTGCCAGCAGCTTGGGGTCCGTGGGAGTCCATGGCTACACCTTC
>TRBJ2-3|.|TRBD2|TRBV10-3
CATAREAADTQYF
TGTGCCACCGCCCGGGAGGCGGCAGATACGCAGTATTTT
>TRBJ1-5|.|.|TRBV6-7
CASSDRNREGDQPQHF
TGTGCCAGCAGTGACCGAAACAGGGAAGGCGATCAGCCCCAGCATTTT
>TRBJ2-5|.|.|TRBV2
CASSEPFQETQYF
TGTGCCAGCAGTGAACCTTTCCAAGAGACCCAGTACTTC
>TRBJ1-1|.|.|TRBV30
CAWNGQKNTEAFF
TGTGCCTGGAATGGACAGAAGAACACTGAAGCTTTCTTT
>TRBJ2-7|.|.|TRBV7-2
CASSLARGTTYEQYF
TGTGCCAGCAGCTTAGCTCGGGGGACGACCTACGAGCAGTACTTC
>TRBJ1-5|.|TRBD1|TRBV2
CASRDRAGNQPQHF
TGTGCCAGCCGCGACAGGGCAGGCAATCAGCCCCAGCATTTT
>TRBJ2-7|once|TRBD1|TRBV5-6
CASSFRPGTAYEQYF
TGTGCCAGCAGCTTTAGGCCTGGGACAGCTTACGAGCAGTACTTC
>TRBJ1-1|.|TRBD1|TRBV6-5
CASRPGQVRNTEAFF
TGTGCCAGCAGACCGGGACAGGTCAGGAACACTGAAGCTTTCTTT
>TRBJ2-3|once|TRBD2|TRBV7-8
CASSLARWTSGGAGTDTQYF
TGTGCCAGCAGCTTAGCGAGATGGACTAGCGGGGGGGCCGGCACAGATACGCAGTATTTT
>TRBJ2-3|.|.|TRBV7-9
CASSLGQSGLPLNTQYF
TGTGCCAGCAGCTTAGGTCAATCGGGACTCCCTTTGAATACGCAGTATTTT
>TRBJ2-1|.|TRBD2|TRBV5-1
CASTLAGRANEQFF
TGCGCCAGCACGCTAGCGGGGAGGGCAAATGAGCAGTTCTTC
>TRBJ2-1|.|TRBD2|TRBV9
CASSVAGGGYNEQFF
TGTGCCAGCAGCGTAGCGGGGGGGGGTTACAATGAGCAGTTCTTC
>TRBJ2-1|.|TRBD2|TRBV7-9
CASSLGLAGGNEQFF
TGTGCCAGCAGCTTAGGACTAGCGGGAGGTAATGAGCAGTTCTTC
>TRBJ2-7|.|.|TRBV4-1
CASSQGVGGRGYEQYF
TGCGCCAGCAGCCAAGGGGTGGGAGGAAGGGGCTACGAGCAGTACTTC
>TRBJ1-2|.|.|TRBV7-9
CSSSRRGDSQANYGYTF
TGTTCCAGCAGCCGTCGCGGCGACAGCCAAGCAAACTATGGCTACACCTTC
>TRBJ2-3|.|.|TRBV6-5
CASSYRTGDGTDTQYF
TGTGCCAGCAGTTACCGCACCGGGGATGGCACAGATACGCAGTATTTT
>TRBJ1-3|.|.|TRBV7-6
CASSRLGGSSGNTIYF
TGTGCCAGCAGCCGTCTGGGGGGGAGCTCTGGAAACACCATATATTTT
>TRBJ2-1|.|TRBD2|TRBV7-9
CASSRRTSGMGYNEQFF
TGTGCCAGCAGTCGTCGGACTAGCGGGATGGGATACAATGAGCAGTTCTTC
>TRBJ2-1|.|.|TRBV25-1
CASSWASEPNEQFF
TGTGCCAGCAGCTGGGCTAGCGAACCCAATGAGCAGTTCTTC
>TRBJ1-2|.|.|TRBV11-2
CASSLGFTSLEDSDYGYTF
TGTGCCAGCAGCTTAGGATTCACCTCGCTAGAGGACTCGGACTATGGCTACACCTTC
>TRBJ1-3|.|.|TRBV7-9
CSSSRGLRDLTNTIYF
TGTTCCAGCAGCCGGGGGTTAAGGGACTTGACGAACACCATATATTTT
>TRBJ1-5|.|TRBD1|TRBV18
CASSPDRAVQPQHF
TGTGCCAGCTCACCCGACAGGGCGGTTCAGCCCCAGCATTTT
>TRBJ1-1|.|.|TRBV5-8
CASSLARSRGGTEAFF
TGTGCCAGCAGCTTGGCCCGATCCCGGGGGGGGACTGAAGCTTTCTTT
>TRBJ1-5|.|.|TRBV7-6
CASSLDKGENQPQHF
TGTGCCAGCAGCTTAGATAAGGGGGAGAATCAGCCCCAGCATTTT
>TRBJ1-3|.|TRBD1|TRBV5-1
CASSLGDSWRPSGNTIYF
TGCGCCAGCAGCTTGGGGGACAGTTGGAGGCCCTCTGGAAACACCATATATTTT
>TRBJ2-5|.|.|TRBV10-3
CAIRASEETQYF
TGTGCCATCAGGGCATCGGAGGAGACCCAGTACTTC
>TRBJ1-1|.|TRBD1|TRBV7-9
CASSDRGENTEAFF
TGTGCCAGCAGCGACAGGGGAGAGAACACTGAAGCTTTCTTT
>TRBJ2-2|.|TRBD1|TRBV6-6
CASSGTGNANTGELFF
TGTGCCAGCAGTGGGACAGGGAACGCGAACACCGGGGAGCTGTTTTTT
>TRBJ2-3|once|TRBD2|TRBV10-3
CAISEGILAGGTTDTQYF
TGTGCCATCAGTGAGGGAATTCTAGCGGGAGGCACCACAGATACGCAGTATTTT
>TRBJ2-3|.|.|TRBV9
CASSGRDFSTDTQYF
TGTGCCAGCAGCGGCCGGGACTTTAGCACAGATACGCAGTATTTT